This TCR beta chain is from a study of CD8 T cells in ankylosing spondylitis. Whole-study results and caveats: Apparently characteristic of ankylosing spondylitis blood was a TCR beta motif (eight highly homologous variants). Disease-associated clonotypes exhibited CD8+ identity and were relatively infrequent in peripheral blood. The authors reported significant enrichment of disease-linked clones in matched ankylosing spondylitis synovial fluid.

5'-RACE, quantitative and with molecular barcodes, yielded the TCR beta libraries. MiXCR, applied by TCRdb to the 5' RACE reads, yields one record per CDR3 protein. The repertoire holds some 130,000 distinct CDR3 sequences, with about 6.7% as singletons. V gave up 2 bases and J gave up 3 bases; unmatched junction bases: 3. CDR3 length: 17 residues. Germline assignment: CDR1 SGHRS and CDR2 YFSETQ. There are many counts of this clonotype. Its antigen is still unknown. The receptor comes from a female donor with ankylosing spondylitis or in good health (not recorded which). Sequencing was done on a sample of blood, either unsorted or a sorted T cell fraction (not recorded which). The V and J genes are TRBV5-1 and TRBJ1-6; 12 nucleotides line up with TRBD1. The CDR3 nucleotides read TGCGCCAGCAGCTTAGGGACAGGGGGCAACTATAATTCACCCCTCCACTTT. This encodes CASSLGTGGNYNSPLHF.